Shown below are 24 T cell receptor beta chains from a single sample sequenced in a study of OX40 agonist ivuxolimab in advanced cancers. Libraries were prepared by immunoSEQ multiplex PCR; TCRdb keeps only in-frame clonotypes and omits some of them. The sample contains 70,000 to 95,000 clones, about 94% of which appear only once. The source material was CD4+ or CD8+ T cells sorted from blood, sampled in a trial of the OX40 agonist ivuxolimab. The receptors originated from an adult with an advanced solid tumor such as melanoma, head and neck, liver or kidney cancer.

V gene TRBV14 combines with J gene TRBJ2-2; D is unclear. V was pared by 5 bases and J by 6 bases, with 13 bases between. Germline loops: CDR1 SGHDN, CDR2 FVKESK. The CDR3 consists of 14 residues. As DNA, the CDR3 is TGTGCCAGCAGCATTACTTTAAAGGCCGGGGAGCTGTTTTTT. This codes for CASSITLKAGELFF.

The gene calls are TRBV7-2 and TRBJ2-7; TRBD1 is a possible D gene (6 bases). This CDR3 is 14 amino acids long. Germline CDR1 SGHTA, CDR2 FQGNSA. Trimming cost V 3 bases and J 3 bases, with 12 bases left between them. Written as DNA, the CDR3 is TGTGCCAGCAGCTTCTTTGCAGGGGACTACGAGCAGTACTTC. Its translation is CASSFFAGDYEQYF.

CDR3 in amino acids: CASSLSTAHEAFF. The CDR3 DNA reads as TGTGCCAGCAGTCTAAGCACGGCCCATGAAGCTTTCTTT. V gene TRBV6-6 combines with J gene TRBJ1-1; no reliable D call. The germline V gene encodes CDR1 MNHNY and CDR2 SVGAGI (reference sequence). The CDR3 sequence is 13 residues long. Between the trimmed V and J ends, which lost 5 bases and 7 bases, there was a span of 14 bases.

The chain recombines TRBV18 with TRBJ2-5; no clear D gene. V lost 2 bases, J lost 5 bases, and 3 bases lay in between. CDR3 length: 11 residues. Germline V gene data show CDR1 as KGHSH and CDR2 as LQKENI. CDR3 residues: CASSPDETQYF. The CDR3, as DNA: TGTGCCAGCTCACCAGATGAGACCCAGTACTTC.

The V and J genes are TRBV7-8 and TRBJ2-3; maybe TRBD2 (7 bases). V was cut by 4 bases and J by 6 bases, with 14 bases left in between. Germline V CDR1 and CDR2: SGHVS, FQNEAQ. The CDR3 spans 14 residues. DNA of the CDR3: TGTGCCAGCAGCTGGGCGGGGGCTCATGATACGCAGTATTTT. Translating it yields CASSWAGAHDTQYF. Full variable domain (missing parts from reference TRBV7-8 and TRBJ2-3): GAGVSQSPRYKVAKRGQDVALRCDPISGHVSLFWYQQALGQGPEFLTYFQNEAQLDKSGLPSDRFFAERPEGSVSTLKIQRTQQEDSAVYLCASSWAGAHDTQYFGPGTRLTVL.

The J gene is TRBJ2-7, the V gene TRBV19, with TRBD2 identical over 11 bases. This CDR3 region has 14 residues. V shed 5 bases and J 3 bases; nucleotides not matched to a gene: 3. Germline V gene lookup returns CDR1 LNHDA and CDR2 SQIVND (reference sequence). The CDR3 here is CASSPGTSGYEQYF. CDR3 bases: TGTGCCAGTAGTCCCGGGACTAGCGGCTACGAGCAGTACTTC.

The genes are TRBV2 and TRBJ2-7; the match to TRBD2 covers 8 bases. CDR1 and CDR2 (germline): SNHLY, FYNNEI. The length of the CDR3 is 14 residues. J lost 0 bases, V lost 8 bases, and 6 bases had no gene match. The CDR3 nucleotides read TGTGCCAGCGGAGAGAGCGGGGGCTCCTACGAGCAGTACTTC. Translation gives CASGESGGSYEQYF.

V and J are TRBV5-6 and TRBJ2-1; D not resolved. Germline-derived CDR1 and CDR2 are SGHDT and YYEEEE. CDR3 length: 11 amino acids. V gave up 0 bases and J gave up 7 bases, with 2 bases separating them. The CDR3 spells CASSLANEQFF. In DNA form, the CDR3 reads TGTGCCAGCAGCTTGGCGAATGAGCAGTTCTTC.

The gene calls are TRBV10-2 and TRBJ2-7; 8 bases line up with TRBD2. The V segment lost 7 bases and the J segment 2 bases; nucleotides outside the gene matches: 7. The CDR3 has 14 amino acids. The germline V gene encodes CDR1 WSHSY and CDR2 SAAADI. The chain's CDR3 is CASKPSGPPYEQYF. Written as DNA, the CDR3 is TGCGCCAGCAAACCTAGCGGGCCACCCTACGAGCAGTACTTC.

The rearrangement links TRBV12-5 to TRBJ1-4, with 7 positions matching TRBD1. Germline loops: CDR1 LGHNT, CDR2 FRNRAP. The V segment lost 1 base and the J segment 0 bases; nucleotides outside the gene matches: 14. This CDR3 contains 20 residues. This chain's CDR3 is CASGLEGLGGQSPTNEKLFF. The CDR3 DNA reads TGTGCTAGTGGTTTGGAGGGCCTAGGGGGACAGTCCCCAACTAATGAAAAACTGTTTTTT.

J is TRBJ2-5 and V is TRBV14, with 11 positions matching TRBD2. CDR3 length: 16 residues. The J segment lost 8 bases and the V segment lost 4 bases, leaving 12 bases of the junction unmatched. Germline V CDR1 and CDR2: SGHDN, FVKESK. The CDR3 DNA reads TGTGCCAGCAGCCTCTGGACTAGCGGGTACCAAGGAACCCAGTACTTC. Translating gives CASSLWTSGYQGTQYF.

The rearrangement uses TRBV27 and TRBJ1-2; no firm D call. The V and J ends lost 3 bases and 4 bases respectively, with 9 bases between them. Germline V gene sequence: CDR1 MNHEY, CDR2 SMNVEV (reference sequence). The CDR3 is made up of 13 amino acids. The CDR3 sequence: CASSLGQTYGYTF. In DNA form, the CDR3 reads TGTGCCAGCAGTTTGGGTCAAACCTATGGCTACACCTTC.

The chain is built from TRBV7-9 and TRBJ2-7, with D hard to call. V was pared by 5 bases and J by 9 bases, with 23 bases between. Per germline, CDR1 SEHNR and CDR2 FQNEAQ (reference sequence). The CDR3 is made up of 15 amino acids. The CDR3: CASSPRGLPKLVQYF. The CDR3 bases are TGTGCCAGCAGCCCCCGAGGTTTGCCAAAACTCGTGCAGTACTTC.

The J gene is TRBJ1-2, the V gene TRBV20-1; D is uncertain. The length of the CDR3 is 11 residues. V was trimmed by 7 bases and J by 8 bases, leaving 14 bases between them. The V gene's germline CDR1 is DFQATT and CDR2 SNEGSKA (reference sequence). The CDR3 sequence is CSVRTGVGYTF. The CDR3 coding sequence is TGCAGTGTTCGCACCGGGGTCGGCTACACCTTC.

The chain recombines TRBV2 with TRBJ1-6; 7 bases align to TRBD1. Germline V gene data show CDR1 as SNHLY and CDR2 as FYNNEI. The J segment lost 12 bases and the V segment lost 2 bases, leaving 7 bases of the junction unmatched. This CDR3 region has 14 residues. The CDR3 loop reads CASSEPGTALPLHF. The DNA for the CDR3 is TGTGCCAGCAGTGAACCGGGGACAGCCTTACCCCTCCACTTT.

Concerning this clone itself: At the DNA level, this CDR3 is encoded by other sequences in the same sample as well. This chain uses TRBV5-1 with TRBJ2-7; no clear D. The CDR3 is 13 residues long. Germline CDR1 and CDR2: SGHRS and YFSETQ. V lost 0 bases and J lost 4, with 8 bases in between. The CDR3 spells CASSLATNYEQYF. In DNA form, the CDR3 reads TGCGCCAGCAGCTTGGCAACTAATTACGAGCAGTACTTC.

V gene TRBV30 combines with J gene TRBJ1-3, with unresolved D. CDR1 is GTSNPN and CDR2 is SVGIG in the germline V gene (reference sequence). The CDR3 is made up of 13 amino acids. Trimming removed 4 bases from V and 2 bases from J, with 9 bases in between. The CDR3 sequence: CAWIPGAGNTIYF. The CDR3 DNA reads TGTGCCTGGATCCCGGGCGCTGGAAACACCATATATTTT.

The CDR3, as DNA: TGTGCCAGTAGTCTAAGACTCGGCATCCACAATGAGCAGTTCTTC. Its protein is CASSLRLGIHNEQFF. The chain is built from TRBV19 and TRBJ2-1, with D uncertain. Germline V gene sequence: CDR1 LNHDA, CDR2 SQIVND (reference sequence). This CDR3 has 15 amino acids. Between the trimmed V and J ends, which lost 5 bases and 5 bases, there was a span of 16 bases.

The chain is built from TRBV6-5 and TRBJ1-2; the match to TRBD1 covers 8 bases. Germline lookup yields CDR1 MNHEY and CDR2 SVGAGI. This CDR3 has 15 residues. The junction had 2 bases not matched to a gene; V was cut back by 0 bases and J by 2 bases. CDR3: CASSYSGQANYGYTF. The CDR3 coding sequence is TGTGCCAGCAGTTACTCGGGACAGGCAAACTATGGCTACACCTTC.

Details on this clone: The same CDR3 also results from other DNA sequences found in this sample. This chain links TRBV29-1 with TRBJ2-1; a weak D match, TRBD2 (7 bases). CDR3 size: 12 residues. V lost 4 bases and J 9 bases, leaving 13 bases between the germline ends. Germline V lookup: CDR1 SQVTM, CDR2 ANQGSEA. The CDR3 spells CSVAWEGVEQFF. In DNA form, the CDR3 reads TGCAGCGTTGCTTGGGAGGGGGTTGAGCAGTTCTTC.

V usage is TRBV7-9 and J usage is TRBJ2-7, with 8 bases fitting TRBD1. Trimming took 4 bases from V and 4 from J; bases not matched to a gene: 12. Looked up from germline, CDR1 is SEHNR and CDR2 is FQNEAQ (reference sequence). The CDR3 consists of 16 residues. The CDR3 region has the DNA TGTGCCAGCAGCTCAATCCCGACAGGGGCTTATTACGAGCAGTACTTC. This translates into CASSSIPTGAYYEQYF.

The rearrangement joins TRBV15 to TRBJ2-5; 8 nucleotides match TRBD2. Germline lookup yields CDR1 LNHNV and CDR2 YYDKDF (reference sequence). The CDR3 is made up of 14 amino acids. V dropped 6 bases and J dropped 5; count of bases not matched to a gene: 8. CDR3 bases: TGTGCCACCAGTTCAGCGGGAGAAGGGGAGACCCAGTACTTC. Its protein product is CATSSAGEGETQYF. The full variable domain, its missing parts supplied by reference TRBV15 and TRBJ2-5, is DAMVIQNPRYQVTQFGKPVTLSCSQTLNHNVMYWYQQKSSQAPKLLFHYYDKDFNNEADTPDNFQSRRPNTSFCFLDIRSPGLGDTAMYLCATSSAGEGETQYFGPGTRLLVL.

The chain couples TRBV7-3 to TRBJ2-3, with 8 bases identical to TRBD2. This CDR3 spans 16 amino acids. Germline lookup yields CDR1 SGHTA and CDR2 FQGTGA. The V and J ends lost 4 bases and 6 bases, in that order; junction bases with no gene match: 12. The CDR3 is CASSYLGAGGPDTQYF. In nucleotides, the CDR3 is TGTGCCAGCAGCTACCTAGGCGCGGGAGGTCCGGATACGCAGTATTTT.

This chain links TRBV27 with TRBJ2-6; tentatively, D is TRBD2 (6 bases). Germline-derived CDR1 and CDR2 are MNHEY and SMNVEV (reference sequence). The CDR3 has 18 residues. V was shortened by 5 bases and J by 0 bases, with 17 bases between the two germline ends. The CDR3 loop reads CASSESEGVNSGANVLTF. The CDR3 nucleotides read TGTGCCAGCAGTGAGTCGGAGGGAGTCAACTCTGGGGCCAACGTCCTGACTTTC.